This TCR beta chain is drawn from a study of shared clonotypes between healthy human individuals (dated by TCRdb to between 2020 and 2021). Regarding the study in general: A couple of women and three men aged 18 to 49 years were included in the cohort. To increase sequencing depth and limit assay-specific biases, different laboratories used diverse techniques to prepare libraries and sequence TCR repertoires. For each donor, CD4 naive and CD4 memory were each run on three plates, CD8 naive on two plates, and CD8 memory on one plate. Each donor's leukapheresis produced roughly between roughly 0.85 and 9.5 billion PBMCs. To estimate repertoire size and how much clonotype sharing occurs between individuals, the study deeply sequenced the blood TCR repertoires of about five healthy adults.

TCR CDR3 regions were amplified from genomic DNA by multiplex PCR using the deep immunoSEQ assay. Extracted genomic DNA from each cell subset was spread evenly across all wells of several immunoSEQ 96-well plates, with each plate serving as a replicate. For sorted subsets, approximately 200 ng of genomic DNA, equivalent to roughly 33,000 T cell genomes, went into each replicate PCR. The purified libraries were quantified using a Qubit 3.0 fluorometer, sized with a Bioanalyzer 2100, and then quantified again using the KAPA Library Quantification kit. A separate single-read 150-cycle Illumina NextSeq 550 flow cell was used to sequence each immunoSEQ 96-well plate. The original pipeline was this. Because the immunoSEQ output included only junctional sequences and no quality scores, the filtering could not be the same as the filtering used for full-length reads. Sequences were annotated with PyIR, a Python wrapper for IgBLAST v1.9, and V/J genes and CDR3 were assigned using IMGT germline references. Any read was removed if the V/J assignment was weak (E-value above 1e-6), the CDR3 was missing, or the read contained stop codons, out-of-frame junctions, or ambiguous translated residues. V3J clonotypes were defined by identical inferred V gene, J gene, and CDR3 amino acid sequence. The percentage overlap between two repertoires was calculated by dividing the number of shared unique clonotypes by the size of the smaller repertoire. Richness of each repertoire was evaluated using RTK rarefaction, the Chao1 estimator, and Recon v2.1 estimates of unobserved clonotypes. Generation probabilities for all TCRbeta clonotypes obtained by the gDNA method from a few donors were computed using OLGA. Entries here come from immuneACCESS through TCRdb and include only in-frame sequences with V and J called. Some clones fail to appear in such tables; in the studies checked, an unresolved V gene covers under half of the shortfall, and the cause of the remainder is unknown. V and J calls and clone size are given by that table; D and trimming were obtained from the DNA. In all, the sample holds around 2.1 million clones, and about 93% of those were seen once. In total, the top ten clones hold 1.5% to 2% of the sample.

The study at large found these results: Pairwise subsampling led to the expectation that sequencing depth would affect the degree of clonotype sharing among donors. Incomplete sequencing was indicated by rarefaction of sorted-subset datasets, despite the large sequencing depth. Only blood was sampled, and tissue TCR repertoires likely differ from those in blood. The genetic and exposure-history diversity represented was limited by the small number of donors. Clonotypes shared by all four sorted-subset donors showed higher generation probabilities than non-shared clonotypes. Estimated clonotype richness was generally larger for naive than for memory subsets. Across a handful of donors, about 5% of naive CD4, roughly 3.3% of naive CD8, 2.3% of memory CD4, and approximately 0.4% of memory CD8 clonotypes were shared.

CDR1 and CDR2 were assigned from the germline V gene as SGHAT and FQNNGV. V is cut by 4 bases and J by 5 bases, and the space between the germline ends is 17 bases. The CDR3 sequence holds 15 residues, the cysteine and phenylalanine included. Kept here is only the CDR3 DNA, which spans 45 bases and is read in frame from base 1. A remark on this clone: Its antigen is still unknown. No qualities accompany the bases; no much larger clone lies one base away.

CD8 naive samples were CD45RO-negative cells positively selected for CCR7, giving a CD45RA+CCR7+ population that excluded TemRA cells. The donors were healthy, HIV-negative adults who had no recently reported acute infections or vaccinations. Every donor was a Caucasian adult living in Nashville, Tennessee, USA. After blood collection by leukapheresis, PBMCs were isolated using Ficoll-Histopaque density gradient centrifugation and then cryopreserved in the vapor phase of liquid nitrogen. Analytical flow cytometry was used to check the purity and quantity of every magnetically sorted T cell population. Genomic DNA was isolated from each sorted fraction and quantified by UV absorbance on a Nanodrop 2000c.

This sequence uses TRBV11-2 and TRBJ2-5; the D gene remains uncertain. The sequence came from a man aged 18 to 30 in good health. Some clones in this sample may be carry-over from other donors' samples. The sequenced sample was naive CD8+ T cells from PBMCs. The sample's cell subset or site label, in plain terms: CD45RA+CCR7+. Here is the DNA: TGTGCCAGCAGCTCCCGCCCAGGAAGTGCTGAGACCCAGTACTTC. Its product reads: CASSSRPGSAETQYF.